These 15 T cell receptor beta chains originate from one sample sequenced in a study of cytomegalovirus exposure and HLA in healthy donors. 60 Vbeta and 13 Jbeta primers were used in PCR. TCRdb keeps only in-frame clones here, not all; method: immunoSEQ multiplex PCR. Of approximately 89,000 clones in the sample, about three fifths were seen once. Sequenced material: PBMCs. The receptors shown here come from a woman between 25 and 40 years old in good health and CMV-seropositive.

The chain links TRBV7-2 to TRBJ1-2; D remains unclear. The CDR3 loop spans 17 amino acids. The V gene's germline CDR1 is SGHTA and CDR2 FQGNSA. The ends were cut back, 2 bases at V and 0 bases at J, with 16 bases in the middle. CDR3 bases: TGTGCCAGCAGCTTACTCGAGGTTCGGTTTACTAACTATGGCTACACCTTC. Translated: CASSLLEVRFTNYGYTF.

The rearrangement joins TRBV2 to TRBJ1-1, with 11 bases identical to TRBD1. The V and J ends lost 4 bases and 12 bases, in that order; junction bases with no gene match: 13. Germline CDR1 and CDR2: SNHLY and FYNNEI. CDR3 length: 15 amino acids. This CDR3 is CASSGSRTGGGKTFF. The CDR3 DNA reads TGTGCCAGCAGTGGCAGCAGGACAGGGGGCGGTAAGACTTTCTTT.

V usage is TRBV27 and J usage is TRBJ2-7; TRBD1 aligns across 7 bases. The germline gives CDR1 MNHEY, CDR2 SMNVEV (reference sequence). The CDR3 extends over 12 amino acids. V dropped 5 bases and J dropped 6; count of bases not matched to a gene: 4. The chain's CDR3 is CASSNTGVEQYF. For the CDR3, the DNA is TGTGCCAGCAGTAATACAGGGGTCGAGCAGTACTTC.

The V and J genes are TRBV6-5 and TRBJ2-6, with 8 bases that match TRBD1. The J segment lost 2 bases and the V segment lost 5 bases, leaving 2 bases of the junction unmatched. This CDR3 comprises 15 residues. CDR1 is MNHEY, CDR2 SVGAGI, per germline. The CDR3 here is CASSGTGAGANVLTF. The CDR3 DNA reads as TGTGCCAGCAGTGGGACAGGTGCTGGGGCCAACGTCCTGACTTTC.

This clone was seen only a few times. The J gene is TRBJ1-1, the V gene TRBV20-1; D remains ambiguous. There are 11 residues in the CDR3. V was pared by 6 bases and J by 0 bases, with 5 bases between. Germline V gives CDR1 DFQATT, CDR2 SNEGSKA (reference sequence). Written as DNA, the CDR3 is TGCAGTGCCGCAGTGAACACTGAAGCTTTCTTT. Translation: CSAAVNTEAFF.

The chain recombines TRBV5-1 with TRBJ2-1; 8 bases match TRBD2. Germline CDR1 reads SGHRS; CDR2 reads YFSETQ. V dropped 3 bases and J dropped 6; count of bases not matched to a gene: 14. The CDR3 contains 17 residues. The CDR3 DNA reads as TGCGCCAGCAGCTACCTAACGACTAGCGAGGGAGGCAATGAGCAGTTCTTC. Amino acid sequence: CASSYLTTSEGGNEQFF.

This clone has a single count. The chain recombines TRBV5-1 with TRBJ2-5; TRBD1 matches at 7 bases. The closer fit of TRBJ2-7 to the DNA end suggests the J call may be wrong. CDR1 is SGHRS and CDR2 is YFSETQ in the germline V gene. This CDR3 has 17 amino acids. The CDR3 sequence: CASSFGTALSSSYEQYF. CDR3 coding DNA: TGCGCCAGCAGCTTTGGGACAGCCTTATCTAGCTCCTACGAGCAGTACTTC.

V usage is TRBV5-6 and J usage is TRBJ2-5; 7 nucleotides agree with TRBD2. The CDR3 length is 15 residues. Germline V CDR1 and CDR2: SGHDT, YYEEEE. J gave up 11 bases and V 4 bases, and 17 bases lay outside the gene matches. CDR3 DNA: TGTGCCAGCAGCCTGGGGGGGGTCCGATCGGGGGAGCAGTACTTC. It encodes CASSLGGVRSGEQYF.

J is TRBJ2-5 and V is TRBV7-8; tentative D call: TRBD1 (5 bases). Deletions cut 4 bases from V and 1 base from J, with 7 bases between. Looked up from germline, CDR1 is SGHVS and CDR2 is FQNEAQ. The CDR3 has 13 residues. Here the CDR3 reads CASSSDSQETQYF. The CDR3 DNA sequence: TGTGCCAGCAGCTCAGACAGCCAAGAGACCCAGTACTTC.

The rearrangement links TRBV19 to TRBJ1-4; 7 nucleotides agree with TRBD1. Trimming took 7 bases from V and 5 from J; bases not matched to a gene: 7. Per the germline V gene, CDR1 is LNHDA and CDR2 is SQIVND (reference sequence). CDR3 length: 14 residues. The CDR3 reads CASKARGQNEKLFF. CDR3 bases: TGTGCCAGTAAGGCGAGGGGGCAAAATGAAAAACTGTTTTTT.

J is TRBJ2-5 and V is TRBV18; TRBD2 agrees at 7 bases. The CDR3 runs 14 residues. J was trimmed by 3 bases and V by 1 base; bases with no gene match: 2. Germline V gene data show CDR1 as KGHSH and CDR2 as LQKENI. CDR3 coding DNA: TGTGCCAGCTCACCACGGGGGGGAGAAGAGACCCAGTACTTC. It yields the protein CASSPRGGEETQYF. Using reference TRBV18 and TRBJ2-5 for the parts outside the CDR3, the full variable domain is NAGVMQNPRHLVRRRGQEARLRCSPMKGHSHVYWYRQLPEEGLKFMVYLQKENIIDESGMPKERFSAEFPKEGPSILRIQQVVRGDSAAYFCASSPRGGEETQYFGPGTRLLVL.

The chain employs TRBV2 and TRBJ2-3; D gene uncertain. Germline V gives CDR1 SNHLY, CDR2 FYNNEI. V dropped 3 bases and J dropped 1 base, with 11 bases sitting between them. The CDR3 extends over 15 amino acids. CDR3: CASSDLAPRTDTQYF. The CDR3, as DNA: TGTGCCAGCAGTGACCTGGCCCCCCGCACAGATACGCAGTATTTT.

The J gene is TRBJ1-2, the V gene TRBV4-1; TRBD1 aligns across 8 bases. CDR1 MGHRA and CDR2 YSYEKL come from the germline V gene. The CDR3 runs 14 residues. V shed 3 bases, J shed 4 bases, and the junction held 4 bases outside the gene matches. The DNA of the CDR3 is TGCGCCAGCAGCCAGATGGACAGGGCCTATGGCTACACCTTC. Translation: CASSQMDRAYGYTF.

This clone was counted between two and nine times. The chain links TRBV5-4 to TRBJ2-6, with TRBD1 matching 7 bases. Germline assignment: CDR1 SGHNT and CDR2 YYREEE (reference sequence). The V segment lost 4 bases and the J segment 3 bases; nucleotides outside the gene matches: 7. This CDR3 contains 16 residues. The CDR3 bases are TGTGCCAGCAGCGGAAGTCACAGGGGTGGGGCCAACGTCCTGACTTTC. Translation gives CASSGSHRGGANVLTF.

A word on this clone: The junction shows a germline mismatch at one end, possibly a read error. V is TRBV5-1 and J is TRBJ2-7, with 8 positions matching TRBD1. CDR1 SGHRS and CDR2 YFSETQ come from the germline V gene. This CDR3 comprises 15 residues. CDR3: CASSFGQGSSYKQYF. The CDR3 coding sequence is TGCGCCAGCAGCTTTGGACAGGGCAGCTCCTACAAGCAGTACTTC.